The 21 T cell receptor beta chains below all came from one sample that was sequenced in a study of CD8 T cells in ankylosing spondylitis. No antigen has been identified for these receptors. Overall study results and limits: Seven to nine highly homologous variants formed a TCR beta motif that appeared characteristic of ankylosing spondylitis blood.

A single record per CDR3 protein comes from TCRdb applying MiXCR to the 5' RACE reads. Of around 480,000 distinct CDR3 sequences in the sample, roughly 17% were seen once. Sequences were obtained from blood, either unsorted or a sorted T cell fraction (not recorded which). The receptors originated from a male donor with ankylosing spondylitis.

CDR3 coding DNA: TGTGCCAGCAGTGGCGGTTCCCCCTCCTACAATGAGCAGTTCTTC. The encoded protein is CASSGGSPSYNEQFF. The V and J genes are TRBV2 and TRBJ2-1; D not certain. The CDR3 totals 15 residues. The germline CDR1 and CDR2 sequences are SNHLY and FYNNEI. The V gene lost 4 bases and the J gene lost 0 bases, with 10 bases spanning the gap.

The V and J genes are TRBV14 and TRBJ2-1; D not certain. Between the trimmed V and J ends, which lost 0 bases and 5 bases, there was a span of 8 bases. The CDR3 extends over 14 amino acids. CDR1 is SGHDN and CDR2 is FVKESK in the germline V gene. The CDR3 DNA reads TGTGCCAGCAGCCAAGATCTCCAGAACAATGAGCAGTTCTTC. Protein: CASSQDLQNNEQFF.

CDR3: CASSSSRDRPAHSNQPQHF. CDR3 sequence (DNA): TGTGCCAGCAGTTCGAGCCGGGACAGGCCCGCTCATAGCAATCAGCCCCAGCATTTT. This chain uses TRBV12-3 or TRBV12-4 with TRBJ1-5; TRBD1 aligns across 8 bases. The CDR3 loop spans 19 amino acids. Unmatched junction bases numbered 14, after V lost 4 bases and J lost 0 bases.

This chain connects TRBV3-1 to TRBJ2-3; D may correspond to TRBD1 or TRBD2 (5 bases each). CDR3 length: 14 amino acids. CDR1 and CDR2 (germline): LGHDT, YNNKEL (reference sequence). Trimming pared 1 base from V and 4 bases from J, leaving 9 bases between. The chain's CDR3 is CASSQVGVADTQYF. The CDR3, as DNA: TGTGCCAGCAGCCAAGTGGGGGTGGCAGATACGCAGTATTTT.

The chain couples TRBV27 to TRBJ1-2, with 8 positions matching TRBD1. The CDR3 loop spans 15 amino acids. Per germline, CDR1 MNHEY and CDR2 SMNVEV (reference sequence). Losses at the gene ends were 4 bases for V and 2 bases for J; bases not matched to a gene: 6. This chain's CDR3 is CASSSTGEANYGYTF. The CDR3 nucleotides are TGTGCCAGCAGTTCGACAGGGGAGGCCAACTATGGCTACACCTTC.

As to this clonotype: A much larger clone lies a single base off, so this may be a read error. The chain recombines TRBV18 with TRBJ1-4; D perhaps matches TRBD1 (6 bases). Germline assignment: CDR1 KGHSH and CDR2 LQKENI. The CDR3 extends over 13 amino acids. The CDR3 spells CASLPNRDEKLFF. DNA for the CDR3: TGTGCCAGCTTACCAAACAGGGATGAAAAACTGTTTTTT.

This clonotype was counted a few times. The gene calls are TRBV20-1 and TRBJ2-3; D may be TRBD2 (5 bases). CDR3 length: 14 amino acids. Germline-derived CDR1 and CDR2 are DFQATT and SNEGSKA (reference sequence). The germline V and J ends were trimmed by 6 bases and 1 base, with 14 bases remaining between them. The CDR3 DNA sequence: TGCAGTGCAGCCCCTAGCAGAGGCACAGATACGCAGTATTTT. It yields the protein CSAAPSRGTDTQYF.

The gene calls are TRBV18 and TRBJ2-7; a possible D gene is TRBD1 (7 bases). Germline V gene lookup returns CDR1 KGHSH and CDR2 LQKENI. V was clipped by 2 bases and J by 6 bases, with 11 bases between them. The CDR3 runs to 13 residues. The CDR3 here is CASSPSQGGEQYF. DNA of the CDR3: TGTGCCAGCTCACCATCCCAGGGGGGCGAGCAGTACTTC.

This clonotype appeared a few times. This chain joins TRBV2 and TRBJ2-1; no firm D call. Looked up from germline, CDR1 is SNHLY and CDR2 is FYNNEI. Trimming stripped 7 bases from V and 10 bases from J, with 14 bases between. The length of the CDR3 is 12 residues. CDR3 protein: CASILERVEQFF. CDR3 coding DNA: TGTGCCAGCATACTTGAAAGGGTCGAGCAGTTCTTC.

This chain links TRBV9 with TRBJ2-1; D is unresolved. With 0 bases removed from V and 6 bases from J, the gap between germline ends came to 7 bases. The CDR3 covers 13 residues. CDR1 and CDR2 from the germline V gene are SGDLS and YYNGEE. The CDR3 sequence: CASSVGVPNEQFF. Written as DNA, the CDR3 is TGTGCCAGCAGCGTAGGCGTACCCAATGAGCAGTTCTTC. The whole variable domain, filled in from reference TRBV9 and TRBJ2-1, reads DSGVTQTPKHLITATGQRVTLRCSPRSGDLSVYWYQQSLDQGLQFLIQYYNGEERAKGNILERFSAQQFPDLHSELNLSSLELGDSALYFCASSVGVPNEQFFGPGTRLTVL.

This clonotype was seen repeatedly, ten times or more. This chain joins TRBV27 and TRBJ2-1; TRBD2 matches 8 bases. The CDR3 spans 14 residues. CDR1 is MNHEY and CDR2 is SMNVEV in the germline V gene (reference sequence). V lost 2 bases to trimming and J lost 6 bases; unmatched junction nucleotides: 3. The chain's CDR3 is CASSLMLAGNEQFF. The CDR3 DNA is TGTGCCAGCAGTTTAATGCTAGCGGGCAATGAGCAGTTCTTC.

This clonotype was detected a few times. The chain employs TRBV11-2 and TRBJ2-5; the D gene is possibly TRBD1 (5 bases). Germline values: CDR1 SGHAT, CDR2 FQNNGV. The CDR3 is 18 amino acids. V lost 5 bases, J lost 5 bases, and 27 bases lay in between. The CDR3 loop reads CASSPTISGSGVKETQYF. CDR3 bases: TGTGCCAGCAGCCCAACCATTTCAGGGTCTGGTGTTAAGGAGACCCAGTACTTC.

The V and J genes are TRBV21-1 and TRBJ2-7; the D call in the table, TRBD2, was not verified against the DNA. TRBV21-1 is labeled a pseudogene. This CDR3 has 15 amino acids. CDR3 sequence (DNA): TGTGCCAGCAGCAATCCAGCGGGAGGGGGCTACGAGCAGTACTTC. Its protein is CASSNPAGGGYEQYF.

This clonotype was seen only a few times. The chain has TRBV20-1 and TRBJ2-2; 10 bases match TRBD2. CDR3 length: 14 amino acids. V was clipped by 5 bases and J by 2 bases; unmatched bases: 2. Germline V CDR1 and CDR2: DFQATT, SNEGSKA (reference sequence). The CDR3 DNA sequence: TGCAGTGCTCAGCGGGGGGGAAACACCGGGGAGCTGTTTTTT. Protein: CSAQRGGNTGELFF.

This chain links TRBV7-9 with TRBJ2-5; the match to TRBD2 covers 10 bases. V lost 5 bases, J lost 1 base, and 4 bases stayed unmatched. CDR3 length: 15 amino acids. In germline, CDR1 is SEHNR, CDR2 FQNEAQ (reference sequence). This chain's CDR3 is CASSMTSGLQETQYF. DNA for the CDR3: TGTGCCAGCAGCATGACTAGCGGGCTCCAAGAGACCCAGTACTTC.

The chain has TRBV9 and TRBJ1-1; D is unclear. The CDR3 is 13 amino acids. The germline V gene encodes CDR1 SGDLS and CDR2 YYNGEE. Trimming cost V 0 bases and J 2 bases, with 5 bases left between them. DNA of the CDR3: TGTGCCAGCAGCGTAGAGTTCAACACTGAAGCTTTCTTT. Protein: CASSVEFNTEAFF.

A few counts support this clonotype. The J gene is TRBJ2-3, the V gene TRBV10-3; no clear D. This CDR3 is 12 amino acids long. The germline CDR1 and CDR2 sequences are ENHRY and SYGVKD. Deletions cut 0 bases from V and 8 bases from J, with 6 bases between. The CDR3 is CAISESISTQYF. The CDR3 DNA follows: TGTGCCATCAGTGAGTCGATCAGTACGCAGTATTTT.

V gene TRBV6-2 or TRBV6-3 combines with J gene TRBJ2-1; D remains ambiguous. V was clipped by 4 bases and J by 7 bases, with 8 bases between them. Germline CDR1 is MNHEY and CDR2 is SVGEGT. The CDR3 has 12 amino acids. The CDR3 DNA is TGTGCCAGCAGTTGGCTGTCGAATGAGCAGTTCTTC. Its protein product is CASSWLSNEQFF.

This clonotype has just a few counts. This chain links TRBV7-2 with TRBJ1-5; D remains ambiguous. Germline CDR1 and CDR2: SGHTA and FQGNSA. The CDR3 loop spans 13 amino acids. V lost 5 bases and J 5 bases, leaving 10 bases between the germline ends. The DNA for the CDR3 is TGTGCCAGCAGCACACGCAGAGATCAGCCCCAGCATTTT. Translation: CASSTRRDQPQHF.

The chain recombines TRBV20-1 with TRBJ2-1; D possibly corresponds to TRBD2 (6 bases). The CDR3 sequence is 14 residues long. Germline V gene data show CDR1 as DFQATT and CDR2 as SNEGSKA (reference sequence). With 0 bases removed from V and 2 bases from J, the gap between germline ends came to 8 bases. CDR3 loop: CSARDPGAYNEQFF. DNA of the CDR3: TGCAGTGCTAGAGATCCGGGGGCCTACAATGAGCAGTTCTTC.

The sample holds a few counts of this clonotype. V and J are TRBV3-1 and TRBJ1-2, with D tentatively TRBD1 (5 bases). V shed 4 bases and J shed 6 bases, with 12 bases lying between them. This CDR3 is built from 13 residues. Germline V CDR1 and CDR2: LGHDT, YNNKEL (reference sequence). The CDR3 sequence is CASSLTTRDGYTF. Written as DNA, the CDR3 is TGTGCCAGCAGCCTTACTACCAGGGATGGCTACACCTTC.